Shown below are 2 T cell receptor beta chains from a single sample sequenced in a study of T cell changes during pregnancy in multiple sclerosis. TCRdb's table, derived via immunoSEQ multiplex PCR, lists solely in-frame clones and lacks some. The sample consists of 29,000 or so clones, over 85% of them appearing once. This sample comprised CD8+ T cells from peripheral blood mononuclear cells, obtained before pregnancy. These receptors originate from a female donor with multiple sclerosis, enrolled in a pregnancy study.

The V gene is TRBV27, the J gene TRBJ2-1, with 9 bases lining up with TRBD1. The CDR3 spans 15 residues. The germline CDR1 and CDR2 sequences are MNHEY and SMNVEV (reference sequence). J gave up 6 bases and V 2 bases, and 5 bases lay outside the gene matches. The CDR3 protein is CASSLGTGLGNEQFF. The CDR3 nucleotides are TGTGCCAGCAGTTTAGGGACAGGGTTAGGCAATGAGCAGTTCTTC.

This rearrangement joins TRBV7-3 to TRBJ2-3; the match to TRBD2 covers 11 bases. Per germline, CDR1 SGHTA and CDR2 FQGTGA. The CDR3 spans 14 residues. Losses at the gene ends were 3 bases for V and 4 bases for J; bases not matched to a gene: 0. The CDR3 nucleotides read TGTGCCAGCAGCTTTAGCGGGAGGGCAGATACGCAGTATTTT. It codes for CASSFSGRADTQYF.